Sequencing of this T cell receptor (beta chain) was carried out in a study of patients and donors after allogeneic stem cell transplantation (dated by TCRdb to 2019 to 2021). CDR1 SGHTS and CDR2 YDEGEE were looked up in the germline V gene. Measured from the cysteine to the phenylalanine, the CDR3 is 12 residues long. The CDR3 DNA has 36 bases and is translated from base 1. V loses 5 bases of germline sequence and J loses 8 bases, and the interval between the two ends is 14 bases. As concerns this clonotype: Its antigen is currently not known. Base qualities are not provided; no much larger clone lies one nucleotide away.

The protocol used for the library was RT-PCR. The reads were generated on a NextSeq 550. The public reads were reprocessed in TCRdb via fastp at Q25 and MiXCR, keeping in-frame beta chains. Rows with a matching CDR3 protein are joined into one entry that keeps the most common DNA and genes. The sample table contains 920,000 or so distinct CDR3 sequences; only one count was recorded for approximately 18% of them. The top ten clones comprise 5% to 6.5% of the sample. The sample taken for sequencing was blood, either unsorted or a sorted T cell fraction (not recorded which). The chain employs TRBV5-8 and TRBJ2-7; possibly the D gene is TRBD1, per 6 matching bases. This TCR came from a human donor who was either an allogeneic HSCT recipient or a stem cell or donor lymphocyte infusion donor (not recorded which). It is not recorded whose cells these are; they may come from a transplant donor. The CDR3 amino acid sequence is: CASRRDNSQQYF. The DNA reads TGTGCCAGCAGAAGGGACAATTCCCAGCAGTACTTC.